This T cell receptor (beta chain) was captured in a study of blood T cell repertoires in COVID-19. Overall study context: Samples came from the United States, Italy and Spain, spanning acute and convalescent COVID-19. T cells, B-cell-depleted T cells, or PBMCs provided the cDNA or gDNA that served as material.

Enrolment of Seattle patients took place during active infection, and they were followed longitudinally. How the authors handled the data: Scientists estimated how many nucleated cells there were by amplifying reference gene primers. The repertoire was sequenced with immunoSEQ multiplex PCR; TCRdb's copy has only in-frame clones and lacks some. V and J calls and clone size follow that table, whereas D and trimming were derived from the DNA. The top ten clones hold roughly 7% of a sample with about 210,000 clones, under 85% of them seen once. The sequencing input was peripheral blood. This receptor was taken from a woman over 75 with COVID-19, enrolled during active disease.

The CDR3 region has the DNA TGTGCCAGCAGCTTAGGGACAGGTTTCGGGATGAACACTGAAGCTTTCTTT. Its translation: CASSLGTGFGMNTEAFF. The chain couples TRBV7-9 to TRBJ1-1, with 7 positions matching TRBD1. Looked up from germline, CDR1 is SEHNR and CDR2 is FQNEAQ (reference sequence). The CDR3 is 17 residues long. V was pared by 1 base and J by 0 bases, with 8 bases of the junction left unmatched.